This T cell receptor (beta chain) was identified in a study of Ad26.COV2.S vaccination and SARS-CoV-2 variants. Study findings and constraints: Substantial breadth was reportedly displayed by spike-specific CD8+ and CD4+ T cell responses after vaccination. For non-spike TCRs, breadth in vaccine recipients resembled that in placebo recipients.

The repertoire was sequenced with immunoSEQ multiplex PCR; TCRdb's copy has only in-frame clones and lacks some. The sample carries approximately 450,000 clones, more than 80% recorded once. Treatment noted: roughly 20 received Ad26.COV2.S at low or high dose, single or two shots; about 5 received placebo; per-sample allocation not given. Sampling occurred on day 63 after the first vaccine or placebo injection. Adults aged 18-55 years in Boston included the donor. As for this clone: The target antigen is unknown.

This CDR3 spans 14 amino acids. V was pared by 5 bases and J by 9 bases, with 19 bases between. The germline V gene encodes CDR1 MDHEN and CDR2 SYDVKM. The V gene is TRBV28, the J gene TRBJ1-1, with D hard to call. The source is a person aged 18 to 65 who received the Ad26.COV2.S COVID-19 vaccine or a placebo. Specimen: peripheral blood, collected in a trial of Ad26.COV2.S vaccine versus placebo. Here the CDR3 reads CASSPPGPGKKAFF. The DNA of the CDR3 is TGTGCCAGCAGTCCCCCCGGGCCGGGTAAAAAAGCTTTCTTT. The variable domain in full, with the rest retrieved from reference TRBV28 and TRBJ1-1, is DVKVTQSSRYLVKRTGEKVFLECVQDMDHENMFWYRQDPGLGLRLIYFSYDVKMKEKGDIPEGYSVSREKKERFSLILESASTNQTSMYLCASSPPGPGKKAFFGQGTRLTVV.